This T cell receptor (beta chain) was identified during a study of blood T cells in healthy people across ages. The ends were cut back, 3 bases at V and 2 bases at J, with 11 bases in the middle. This CDR3 has 14 amino acids. For the second PCR, which ran for about 6 to 11 cycles, a sample-barcoded 5' primer and a J-beta primer mix were used. TCRdb reprocessed the 5' RACE reads via MiXCR and lists one record per CDR3 protein. This sample has 1.8 million or so distinct CDR3 sequences; roughly 43% occur once, and the top ten carry approximately 22%. The sequencing sample was made of blood. The origin of this receptor is a human donor in good health. This rearrangement joins TRBV12-3 or TRBV12-4 to TRBJ2-7; tentatively, D is TRBD1 (6 bases). Written as DNA, the CDR3 is TGTGCCAGCAGTTTCAGGGGACGGGCCTACGAGCAGTACTTC. Amino acid sequence: CASSFRGRAYEQYF.